The present T cell receptor (beta chain) was sequenced within a study of cytomegalovirus exposure and HLA in healthy donors. This clone came up once. CDR1 and CDR2 from the germline V gene are MNHEY and SVGAGI. Deletions cut 0 bases from V and 0 bases from J, with 9 bases between. The CDR3 contains 16 residues. 60 Vbeta and 13 Jbeta primers were used in PCR. The table came from immunoSEQ multiplex PCR; TCRdb's copy has only in-frame clones and leaves some out. The sample has approximately 90,000 clones, roughly three quarters seen once; the top ten hold 3.7%. This TCR was recovered from a man aged 25-45 years in good health and CMV-seronegative. Material for sequencing was PBMCs. V usage is TRBV6-5 and J usage is TRBJ1-5; D unresolved. CDR3 sequence: CASSYSPPYSNQPQHF. The CDR3, as DNA: TGTGCCAGCAGTTACTCGCCCCCCTATAGCAATCAGCCCCAGCATTTT.